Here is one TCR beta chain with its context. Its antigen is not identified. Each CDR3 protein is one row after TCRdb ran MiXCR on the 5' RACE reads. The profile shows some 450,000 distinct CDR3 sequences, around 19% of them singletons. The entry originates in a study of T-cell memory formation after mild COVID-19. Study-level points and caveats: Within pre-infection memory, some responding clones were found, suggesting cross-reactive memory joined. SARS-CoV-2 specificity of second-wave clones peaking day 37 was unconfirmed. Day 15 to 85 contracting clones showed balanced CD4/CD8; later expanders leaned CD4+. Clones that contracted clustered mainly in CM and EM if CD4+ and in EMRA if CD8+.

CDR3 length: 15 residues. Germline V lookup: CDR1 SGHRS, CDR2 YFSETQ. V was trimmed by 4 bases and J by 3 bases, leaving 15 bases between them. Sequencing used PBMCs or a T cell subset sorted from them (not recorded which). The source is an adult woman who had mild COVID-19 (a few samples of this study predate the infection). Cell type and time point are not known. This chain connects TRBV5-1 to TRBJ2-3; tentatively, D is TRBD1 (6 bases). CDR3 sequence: CASSLQGLGTDTQYF. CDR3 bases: TGCGCCAGCAGCCTTCAGGGGCTAGGTACAGATACGCAGTATTTT. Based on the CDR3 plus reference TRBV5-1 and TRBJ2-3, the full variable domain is KAGVTQTPRYLIKTRGQQVTLSCSPISGHRSVSWYQQTPGQGLQFLFEYFSETQRNKGNFPGRFSGRQFSNSRSEMNVSTLELGDSALYLCASSLQGLGTDTQYFGPGTRLTVL.